The entry that follows covers one TCR beta chain sequence. The antigen it recognizes is unknown. No much larger clone is present one base from it, and per-base qualities are unavailable. What the time point label conveys for this sample: about 28 days (+/-7) after the second vaccine dose. AZD1222 recipients with second doses at about 4 weeks or about 12 weeks were pooled, because spike-specific TCR depth and breadth did not differ between schedules. Vaccinee samples came from UK trials COV001 and COV002, including a single-blind randomized controlled phase 2/3 trial of AZD1222 (ChAdOx1 nCoV-19) in healthy adults. For TCRbeta chain sequencing, PBMC samples from trial participants were taken at day 0 and at day 28 after the second dose. V ends up 4 bases short and J 4 bases short, with an unmatched junction base count of 15. CDR1 LGHNA and CDR2 YNFKEQ were looked up in the germline V gene. The CDR3 goes from the cysteine to the phenylalanine over 17 residues. Only the CDR3 part of the read is kept: 51 bases, read in frame from the first base.

The CDR3 regions of human TCRbeta chains were subjected to immunosequencing. As for the original processing: TCRs in the repertoires were matched against a reference library of SARS-CoV-2-specific TCRs that had been generated with the MIRA antigen-specificity platform. Breadth was defined as the fraction of unique TCRs that were SARS-CoV-2-associated, and depth was defined as the fraction of total T cells that were SARS-CoV-2-associated. Using the MIRA data, each spike-specific TCR was mapped to the spike region that the TCR reacts to and placed in a CD4 or CD8 class. Log10-transformed breadth and depth values were compared by one-way ANOVA with Sidak's multiple comparisons tests. TCRdb limited this immuneACCESS table to in-frame rearrangements with V and J called. A share of clones is missing; checked studies link under half to unresolved V genes, and the rest is unexplained. The D gene and trimming were derived from the DNA, and the V and J assignments and clone size from that table. The sample profile shows under 150,000 clones; more than 85% of them were found once. About 1.9% of the sample is taken by the ten largest.

This specimen belongs to a study of T cell responses to AZD1222 COVID-19 vaccine (dated by TCRdb to the early 2020s). Some background on the complete study: TCR sequencing covered roughly 230 trial participants: 200 to 210 given two doses of AZD1222 and approximately 25 given two doses of MenACWY control vaccine. Enrollment into the trials was organized by age into subgroups of 18-55, 56-69 and 70-plus years, and those subgroups contained about 160, 30 and 59 TCR-sequenced participants, respectively.

The paper as a whole reports these results and caveats: Vaccine-associated CD4 TCRs spanned the whole spike protein, with dominant responses in regions 160-218 and 743-854. Spike-specific TCR breadth and depth rose significantly after two AZD1222 doses compared with day 0 and with MenACWY recipients. Participants were mostly white British, with more females than males. The authors suggested clonal diversity may have been underestimated. Only a handful of AZD1222 recipients were SARS-CoV-2 seropositive at baseline, limiting conclusions about previously exposed vaccinees. Because no samples from the day 14 peak response were available, repertoires could be characterized only after the peak T cell response. Nearly half of unique spike-specific TCRs reportedly recognized epitopes outside regions mutated in the B.1.351 and B.1.1.7 variants. In the small 56-69-year group, the increase in depth fell short of significance, most likely because of low power.

This specimen consisted of peripheral blood, obtained 28 days after the second AZD1222 dose. The rearrangement combines TRBV4-2 with TRBJ1-2; the central 7 bases match TRBD1. This receptor was identified in an adult who received the AZD1222 COVID-19 vaccine. The DNA sequence is as follows: TGTGCCAGCAGCCGCTTTCCGAACAGGGGCTCTATCTATGGCTACACCTTC. This encodes CASSRFPNRGSIYGYTF.